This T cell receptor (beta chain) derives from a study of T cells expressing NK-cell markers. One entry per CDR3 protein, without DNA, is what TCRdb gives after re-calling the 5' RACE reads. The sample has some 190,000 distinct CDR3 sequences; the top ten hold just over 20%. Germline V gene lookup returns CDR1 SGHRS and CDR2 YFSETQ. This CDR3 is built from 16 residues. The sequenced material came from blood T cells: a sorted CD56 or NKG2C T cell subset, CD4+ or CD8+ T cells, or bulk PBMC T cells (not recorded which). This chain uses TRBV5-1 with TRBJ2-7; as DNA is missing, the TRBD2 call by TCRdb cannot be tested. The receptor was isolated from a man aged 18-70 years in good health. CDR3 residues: CASSSGTSGFYYEQYF. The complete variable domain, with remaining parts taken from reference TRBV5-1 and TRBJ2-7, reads KAGVTQTPRYLIKTRGQQVTLSCSPISGHRSVSWYQQTPGQGLQFLFEYFSETQRNKGNFPGRFSGRQFSNSRSEMNVSTLELGDSALYLCASSSGTSGFYYEQYFGPGTRLTVT.